The following is a T cell receptor (beta chain) sequence with its context. This specimen belongs to a study of cytomegalovirus exposure and HLA in healthy donors. The PCR made use of 60 Vbeta and 13 Jbeta primers. Clones were read by immunoSEQ multiplex PCR, and TCRdb kept only the in-frame ones, dropping some. This repertoire shows under 85,000 clones, around 76% found once; its top ten account for under 3.5%. The sample was PBMCs. The TCR sequence derives from a man between 18 and 35 years old in good health and CMV-seronegative.

The CDR3 DNA sequence: TGTGCCACCACCAGGGGACAGTGGGGTGATGAAAAACTGTTTTTT. Translating gives CATTRGQWGDEKLFF. The chain links TRBV15 to TRBJ1-4; 7 bases match TRBD1. The CDR3 contains 15 residues. V lost 7 bases, J lost 6 bases, and 11 bases stayed unmatched. Germline values: CDR1 LNHNV, CDR2 YYDKDF (reference sequence).